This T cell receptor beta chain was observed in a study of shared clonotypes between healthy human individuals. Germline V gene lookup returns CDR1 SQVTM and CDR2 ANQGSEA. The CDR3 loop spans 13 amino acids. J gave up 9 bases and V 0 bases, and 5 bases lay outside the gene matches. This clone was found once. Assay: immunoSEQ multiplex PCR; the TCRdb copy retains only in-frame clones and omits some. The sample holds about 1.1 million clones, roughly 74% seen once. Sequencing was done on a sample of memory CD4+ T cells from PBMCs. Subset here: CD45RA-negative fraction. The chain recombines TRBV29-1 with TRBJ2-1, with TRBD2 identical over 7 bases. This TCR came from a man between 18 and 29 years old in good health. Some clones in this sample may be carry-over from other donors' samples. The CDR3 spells CSVEDLSGIEQFF. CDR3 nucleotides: TGCAGCGTTGAAGATCTGAGCGGGATTGAGCAGTTCTTC.